This TCR beta chain was obtained from a study of PD-1 and CTLA-4 blockade in melanoma (dated by TCRdb to about 2021). Turning to the overall study: In patients with melanoma, the researchers looked at the effects of CTLA-4 blockade versus PD-1 blockade on the CD8 T cell response that was melanoma-reactive.

The CDR3 numbers 16 residues from cysteine through phenylalanine. Of the read, only the CDR3 DNA is kept; its 48 bases are in frame from base 1. For CDR1 and CDR2, the germline V gene (reference sequence) lists MNHEY and SMNVEV. Trimming costs V 7 bases and J 0 bases, and their ends lie 18 bases apart. Receptors were amplified or captured by the immunoSEQ multiplex PCR assay. Held by TCRdb, this immuneACCESS table contains in-frame sequences only and omits some clones. Under half of the omission traces to an unresolved V gene where checked; the cause of the rest is unknown. Present in this sample are 25,000 to 35,000 clones, about 88% of which were seen just once. The biggest ten clones account for approximately 8% of the sample. Notes on this clone: Its cognate antigen has yet to be identified. Within one base of it there is no much larger clone, and no base qualities were kept.

This sample comprised CD8+ T cells from peripheral blood, obtained before anti-PD-1 treatment. The chain is made from TRBV27 and TRBJ1-1, with the D gene not confidently named. The source is a human donor with melanoma. The CDR3 reads CASTAYHSSLNTEAFF. The DNA sequence reads TGTGCCAGCACCGCATATCACAGCAGTTTGAACACTGAAGCTTTCTTT.